This TCR beta chain was captured by sequencing in a study of beta chain features in type 1 diabetes. Findings of the study overall: Moderate but significant shortening of TCRB CDR3s was recorded in all four CD4+ subsets from Type 1 diabetes patients.

Sequenced material consisted of expressed TCRB transcripts (all of the isolated RNA was reverse transcribed). Per sample, stem cell-like memory T cell libraries averaged around 960,000 reads. Only in-frame clones appear in the TCRdb table, and some are missing; sequencing was by immunoSEQ multiplex PCR. The data contain under 25,000 clones, about 50% of them singletons. This clone was detected a few times. Its antigen is unidentified. Germline V CDR1 and CDR2: SGHRS, YFSETQ. V lost 2 bases and J lost 2; bases outside the gene matches: 4. This CDR3 is 15 amino acids long. This chain uses TRBV5-1 with TRBJ2-5, with TRBD2 identical over 9 bases. This clonotype was obtained from a young man with type 1 diabetes. The sample consisted of stem cell memory CD4+ T cells from blood. CDR3 sequence: CASSLTSGQQETQYF. As DNA, the CDR3 is TGCGCCAGCAGCTTAACTAGCGGGCAACAAGAGACCCAGTACTTC.